The source of this TCR beta chain is a study of T-cell memory formation after mild COVID-19. Study-wide findings and caveats: Second-wave clones with a day 37 peak had unconfirmed SARS-CoV-2 specificity.

TCRdb re-called the 5' RACE reads through MiXCR, storing one row per CDR3 protein. The table has fewer than 350,000 distinct CDR3 sequences, 14% seen once. This clonotype was observed a handful of times. What it binds is unknown. Germline V gene lookup returns CDR1 MNHNS and CDR2 SASEGT. The CDR3 has 15 residues. With 7 bases removed from V and 0 bases from J, the gap between germline ends came to 13 bases. Material: PBMCs or a T cell subset sorted from them (not recorded which). The rearrangement joins TRBV6-1 to TRBJ1-5; TRBD1 is a possible D gene (6 bases). This receptor was taken from a man younger than 35 who had mild COVID-19 (a few samples of this study predate the infection). Cell type and time point are not known. The CDR3 spells CASTKTGGSNQPQHF. The CDR3 DNA reads as TGTGCCAGCACCAAGACAGGTGGTAGCAATCAGCCCCAGCATTTT.